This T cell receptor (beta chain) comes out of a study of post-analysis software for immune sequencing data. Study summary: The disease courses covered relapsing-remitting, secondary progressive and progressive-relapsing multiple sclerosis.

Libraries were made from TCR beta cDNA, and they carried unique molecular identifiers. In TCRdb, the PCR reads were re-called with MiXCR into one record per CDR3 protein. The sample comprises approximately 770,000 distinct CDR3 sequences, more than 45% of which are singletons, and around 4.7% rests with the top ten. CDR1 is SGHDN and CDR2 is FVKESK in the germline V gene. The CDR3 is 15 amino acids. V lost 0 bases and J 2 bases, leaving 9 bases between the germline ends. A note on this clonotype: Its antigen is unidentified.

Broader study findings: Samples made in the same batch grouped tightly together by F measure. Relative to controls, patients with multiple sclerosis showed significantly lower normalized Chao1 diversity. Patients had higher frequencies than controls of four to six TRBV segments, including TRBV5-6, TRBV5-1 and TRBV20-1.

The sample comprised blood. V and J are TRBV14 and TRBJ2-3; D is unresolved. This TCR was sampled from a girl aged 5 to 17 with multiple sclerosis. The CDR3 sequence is CASSQELGLTDTQYF. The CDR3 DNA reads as TGTGCCAGCAGCCAAGAGTTGGGTCTCACAGATACGCAGTATTTT.